The rows below give T cell receptor beta chains drawn from one sample of a study of control samples from healthy donors and cancer patients. Some clones are missing from TCRdb's copy, which holds only in-frame ones; the method was immunoSEQ multiplex PCR. The profile covers some 120,000 clones, with about 93% appearing a single time and approximately 2.5% taken by the ten largest. Sequencing input: blood. Source of these receptors: a man younger than 40 in good health. Each CDR3 is given with its conserved first and last residue. Fields, in order: clone size, J gene, V gene, D gene, CDR3 DNA, CDR3 protein. The D gene is left open where the match is weak. Size values are once, few and many counts, or a class for expanded clones, and some rows have none.

clone size: .; J gene: TRBJ1-4; V gene: TRBV29-1; D gene: .; CDR3 DNA: TGCAGCGGCGGAGGGGGGGCGGATGAAAAACTGTTTTTT; CDR3 protein: CSGGGGADEKLFF
clone size: .; J gene: TRBJ1-3; V gene: TRBV27; D gene: TRBD1; CDR3 DNA: TGTGCCAGCAGACCAACAGGGGCTGGAAACACCATATATTTT; CDR3 protein: CASRPTGAGNTIYF
clone size: .; J gene: TRBJ1-6; V gene: TRBV2; D gene: .; CDR3 DNA: TGTGCCAGCAGTGAAAGGGGATCCTATAATTCACCCCTCCACTTT; CDR3 protein: CASSERGSYNSPLHF
clone size: .; J gene: TRBJ1-6; V gene: TRBV7-5; D gene: .; CDR3 DNA: TGTGTCAGAAGACGAGATTCACCCCTCCACTTT; CDR3 protein: CVRRRDSPLHF
clone size: .; J gene: TRBJ2-7; V gene: TRBV7-9; D gene: .; CDR3 DNA: TGTGCCAGCCGGCCCCCGGGGAGCTCCTACGAGCAGTACTTC; CDR3 protein: CASRPPGSSYEQYF
clone size: .; J gene: TRBJ2-7; V gene: TRBV7-6; D gene: .; CDR3 DNA: TGTGCCAGCAGCTCCACGCGGGGCGGGGAGCAGTACTTC; CDR3 protein: CASSSTRGGEQYF
clone size: .; J gene: TRBJ1-4; V gene: TRBV15; D gene: .; CDR3 DNA: TGTGCCACCAGCAGAGAAAGGCAGGTTAATGAAAAACTGTTTTTT; CDR3 protein: CATSRERQVNEKLFF
clone size: .; J gene: TRBJ1-2; V gene: TRBV2; D gene: TRBD1; CDR3 DNA: TGTGCCAGCAGTTGGACAGGGGGCAACTATGGCTACACCTTC; CDR3 protein: CASSWTGGNYGYTF
clone size: .; J gene: TRBJ2-3; V gene: TRBV9; D gene: .; CDR3 DNA: TGTGCCAGCAGCGTACAGAGCGGATCCACAGATACGCAGTATTTT; CDR3 protein: CASSVQSGSTDTQYF
clone size: .; J gene: TRBJ1-2; V gene: TRBV30; D gene: TRBD1; CDR3 DNA: TGTGCCTGGAGTCTAACAGGGGGATATAATGGCTACACCTTC; CDR3 protein: CAWSLTGGYNGYTF
clone size: .; J gene: TRBJ1-3; V gene: TRBV18; D gene: .; CDR3 DNA: TGTGCCAGCTCCACCCCGCCAGGGACGGGAAACACCATATATTTT; CDR3 protein: CASSTPPGTGNTIYF
clone size: .; J gene: TRBJ2-5; V gene: TRBV7-9; D gene: TRBD1; CDR3 DNA: TGTGCCAGCAGCATTCCCGGGACAGGTCTCGAAAGGGAGACCCAGTACTTC; CDR3 protein: CASSIPGTGLERETQYF
clone size: .; J gene: TRBJ2-7; V gene: TRBV27; D gene: TRBD1; CDR3 DNA: TGTGCCAGCAGCCAATTCCGGGACAGGGGTCTTTACGAGCAGTACTTC; CDR3 protein: CASSQFRDRGLYEQYF
clone size: .; J gene: TRBJ2-3; V gene: TRBV5-1; D gene: .; CDR3 DNA: TGCGCCAGCAGCTTGGACGGGGGTAGCGTTTCTACGCAGTATTTT; CDR3 protein: CASSLDGGSVSTQYF
clone size: .; J gene: TRBJ1-1; V gene: TRBV30; D gene: .; CDR3 DNA: TGTGCCTGGAGTAGAGACACAGAAGCTTTCTTT; CDR3 protein: CAWSRDTEAFF
clone size: .; J gene: TRBJ1-5; V gene: TRBV28; D gene: TRBD1; CDR3 DNA: TGTGCCAGCGGGTCCAGGGGGCGCGGTCAGCCCCAGCATTTT; CDR3 protein: CASGSRGRGQPQHF
clone size: .; J gene: TRBJ1-5; V gene: TRBV7-8; D gene: .; CDR3 DNA: TGTGCCAGCTCTAGGAGCAATCAGCCCCAGCATTTT; CDR3 protein: CASSRSNQPQHF
clone size: .; J gene: TRBJ1-4; V gene: TRBV21-1; D gene: .; CDR3 DNA: TGTGCCAGCAGCATAGACAGGGTGGATGAAAAACTGTTTTTT; CDR3 protein: CASSIDRVDEKLFF
clone size: .; J gene: TRBJ2-5; V gene: TRBV11-2; D gene: .; CDR3 DNA: TGTGCCAGCAGCTTAGTAAACCGGCGGGAGACCCAGTACTTC; CDR3 protein: CASSLVNRRETQYF
clone size: once; J gene: TRBJ1-1; V gene: TRBV5-1; D gene: .; CDR3 DNA: TGCGCCAGCAGCCTAGGGGGGCCCACCACTGAAGCTTTCTTT; CDR3 protein: CASSLGGPTTEAFF
clone size: .; J gene: TRBJ2-1; V gene: TRBV9; D gene: TRBD2; CDR3 DNA: TGTGCCAGCAGCCCACAAGGGACTAGCGGGAATGAGCAGTTCTTC; CDR3 protein: CASSPQGTSGNEQFF
clone size: .; J gene: TRBJ1-4; V gene: TRBV6-6; D gene: TRBD1; CDR3 DNA: TGTGCCAGCAGTCGGCTAACAGGGGGCGCGACTAATGAAAAACTGTTTTTT; CDR3 protein: CASSRLTGGATNEKLFF
clone size: .; J gene: TRBJ1-1; V gene: TRBV19; D gene: .; CDR3 DNA: TGTGCCAGTAACATGGGGCTTATGACTGAAGCTTTCTTT; CDR3 protein: CASNMGLMTEAFF
clone size: .; J gene: TRBJ2-3; V gene: TRBV28; D gene: TRBD2; CDR3 DNA: TGTGCCAGCAGTTCCACCTCCTCCGGGCGGGGGGGCACAGATACGCAGTATTTT; CDR3 protein: CASSSTSSGRGGTDTQYF